These 24 T cell receptor beta chains came from one sample sequenced in a study of T-cell reconstitution after alpha-beta-depleted transplantation in children. Unique molecular identifiers were used to barcode this TCRbeta library. Each CDR3 protein is one row after TCRdb ran MiXCR on the PCR reads. The sample holds about 460,000 distinct CDR3 sequences, 9.5% to 12% seen once. Sequencing was performed on PBMCs, mostly from graft donor cells, taken 180 days after TCRalphabeta/CD19-depleted stem cell transplant. These receptors originate from a female patient between 2 and 15 years old who had a stem cell transplant for aplastic anemia, so the T cells may come from the graft donor.

This clonotype turned up a few times. The J gene is TRBJ2-3, the V gene TRBV7-8, with 8 bases fitting TRBD2. The CDR3 covers 14 residues. CDR1 is SGHVS and CDR2 is FQNEAQ in the germline V gene. V shed 5 bases, J shed 5 bases, and the junction held 6 bases outside the gene matches. The CDR3 DNA sequence: TGTGCCAGCAGCCCGTGGACTAGCCTAGATACGCAGTATTTT. This translates into CASSPWTSLDTQYF.

The chain links TRBV7-9 to TRBJ1-1; D gene unclear. The CDR3 is 16 amino acids. Per germline, CDR1 SEHNR and CDR2 FQNEAQ (reference sequence). Trimming removed 1 base at V and 1 base at J, with 13 bases between. The CDR3 DNA reads TGTGCCAGCAGCTTAGAACATATACACCCGAACACTGAAGCTTTCTTT. Protein sequence: CASSLEHIHPNTEAFF.

The genes are TRBV10-3 and TRBJ2-7, with 11 bases fitting TRBD2. Germline V gives CDR1 ENHRY, CDR2 SYGVKD. After removal of 0 bases from V and 5 bases from J, the junction contained 6 bases not matched to a gene. The CDR3 spans 16 residues. The CDR3: CAISESVGTSGHEQYF. The CDR3 region has the DNA TGTGCCATCAGTGAGTCAGTGGGGACTAGCGGCCACGAGCAGTACTTC.

Regarding this clonotype: Since the CDR3 does not end with the conserved phenylalanine or tryptophan, this likely comes from a read error. The chain recombines TRBV5-1 with TRBJ2-7; no reliable D call. The CDR3 is 14 amino acids. Germline assignment: CDR1 SGHRS and CDR2 YFSETQ. Trimming shortened V by 4 bases and J by 0 bases, and 11 bases separated the two germline ends. The CDR3 sequence is CASSVQPNSYEQYL. The CDR3 coding sequence is TGCGCCAGCAGCGTGCAGCCTAACTCCTACGAGCAGTACTTG.

V and J are TRBV12-3 or TRBV12-4 and TRBJ2-5; no reliable D call. This CDR3 has 14 amino acids. V gave up 5 bases and J gave up 5 bases, with 15 bases separating them. In nucleotides, the CDR3 is TGTGCCAGCAGTCAAAGGACGGGTTTGGAGACCCAGTACTTC. Translation: CASSQRTGLETQYF.

The V gene is TRBV28, the J gene TRBJ2-2, with 8 bases fitting TRBD2. The CDR3 is made up of 15 amino acids. J gave up 8 bases and V 3 bases, and 8 bases lay outside the gene matches. The V gene's germline CDR1 is MDHEN and CDR2 SYDVKM. The CDR3 DNA follows: TGTGCCAGCAGTTTCGCCGGGACTAGAGGGGGGGAGCTGTTTTTT. This gives the protein CASSFAGTRGGELFF.

In its sample, this clonotype was seen many times. The CDR3 sequence: CASSSRRQGGSGNTIYF. The CDR3 DNA reads TGTGCCAGCAGCTCCCGAAGACAGGGGGGCTCTGGAAACACCATATATTTT. This chain joins TRBV12-3 or TRBV12-4 and TRBJ1-3; 9 bases align to TRBD1. The V segment lost 6 bases and the J segment 0 bases; nucleotides outside the gene matches: 9. This CDR3 spans 17 amino acids.

V gene TRBV11-1 combines with J gene TRBJ1-5; a possible D gene is TRBD1 (5 bases). The germline V gene encodes CDR1 SGHAT and CDR2 FQDESV (reference sequence). This CDR3 region has 18 residues. V was pared by 5 bases and J by 4 bases, with 24 bases between. CDR3 DNA: TGTGCCAGCAGCCCGACCCCGGGGGGGGACGGTGTGAATCAGCCCCAGCATTTT. It specifies CASSPTPGGDGVNQPQHF.

There are a few counts of this clonotype. The chain's CDR3 is CASSDGQGAYEQYF. In nucleotides, the CDR3 is TGTGCCAGCAGTGACGGACAGGGCGCCTACGAGCAGTACTTC. The chain combines TRBV25-1 with TRBJ2-7, with 8 nucleotides matching TRBD1. V shed 3 bases and J 2 bases; nucleotides not matched to a gene: 3. CDR1 MGHDK and CDR2 SYGVNS come from the germline V gene. This CDR3 spans 14 amino acids.

This clonotype was picked up many times. J is TRBJ1-2 and V is TRBV7-9; D remains ambiguous. The V end was cut by 3 bases, the J end by 1 base, with 9 bases between. From germline, CDR1 is SEHNR and CDR2 FQNEAQ (reference sequence). This CDR3 has 14 residues. CDR3 DNA sequence: TGTGCCAGCAGCTTCGCCGGGCTTAACTATGGCTACACCTTC. Amino acids: CASSFAGLNYGYTF.

This clonotype was seen at least ten times. The rearrangement joins TRBV5-1 to TRBJ1-2, with D unclear. Trimming left V 4 bases short and J 7 bases short, with 14 bases between. CDR1 and CDR2 from the germline V gene are SGHRS and YFSETQ. This CDR3 spans 13 amino acids. The DNA of the CDR3 is TGCGCCAGCAGCCCTCCGCACTCGCTTGGCTACACCTTC. It codes for CASSPPHSLGYTF.

The chain joins TRBV5-1 to TRBJ1-4, with D uncertain. V gave up 4 bases and J gave up 8 bases, with 18 bases separating them. CDR1 and CDR2 (germline): SGHRS, YFSETQ. This CDR3 contains 15 residues. This CDR3 is CASSPEPGFEEKLFF. DNA of the CDR3: TGCGCCAGCAGCCCCGAGCCAGGATTCGAAGAAAAACTGTTTTTT.

In this sample, this clonotype turned up a few times. The genes are TRBV9 and TRBJ1-1; 8 nucleotides line up with TRBD1. The CDR3 consists of 14 residues. The germline CDR1 and CDR2 sequences are SGDLS and YYNGEE. The ends lost 3 bases at V and 11 bases at J; junction bases unmatched: 12. The CDR3 here is CASSAGDRPNDAFF. DNA for the CDR3: TGTGCCAGCAGCGCCGGGGACAGGCCAAACGACGCTTTCTTT. Drawing the rest from reference TRBV9 and TRBJ1-1, the complete variable domain is DSGVTQTPKHLITATGQRVTLRCSPRSGDLSVYWYQQSLDQGLQFLIQYYNGEERAKGNILERFSAQQFPDLHSELNLSSLELGDSALYFCASSAGDRPNDAFFGQGTRLTVV.

The rearrangement joins TRBV5-6 to TRBJ2-7, with a tentative D call TRBD1 (6 bases). The ends were cut back, 8 bases at V and 3 bases at J, with 18 bases in the middle. Germline V gene data show CDR1 as SGHDT and CDR2 as YYEEEE. This CDR3 comprises 14 residues. CDR3 in amino acids: CASGTRGHHYEQYV. In DNA, the CDR3 is TGTGCCAGTGGGACCCGGGGACACCACTACGAGCAGTACGTC.

In this sample, this clonotype turned up a few times. V gene TRBV9 combines with J gene TRBJ2-1, with 9 bases that match TRBD2. CDR1 and CDR2 from the germline V gene are SGDLS and YYNGEE. The CDR3 runs 16 residues. With 0 bases clipped from V and 7 bases from J, the junction kept 8 bases outside the gene matches. The CDR3 sequence: CASSVEAAGGGNEQFF. The CDR3 DNA follows: TGTGCCAGCAGCGTAGAGGCGGCGGGAGGGGGTAATGAGCAGTTCTTC. Full variable domain (missing parts from reference TRBV9 and TRBJ2-1): DSGVTQTPKHLITATGQRVTLRCSPRSGDLSVYWYQQSLDQGLQFLIQYYNGEERAKGNILERFSAQQFPDLHSELNLSSLELGDSALYFCASSVEAAGGGNEQFFGPGTRLTVL.

This clonotype was detected many times. The J gene is TRBJ2-5, the V gene TRBV29-1; D not resolved. CDR1 and CDR2 from the germline V gene are SQVTM and ANQGSEA. V shed 7 bases and J shed 0 bases, with 9 bases lying between them. The CDR3 is 12 amino acids. In DNA form, the CDR3 reads TGCAGCGCGATAGTATACCAAGAGACCCAGTACTTC. Translating it yields CSAIVYQETQYF.

This clonotype was counted at least ten times. The J gene is TRBJ2-1, the V gene TRBV29-1; D possibly matches TRBD1 or TRBD2 (5 bases each). In germline, CDR1 is SQVTM, CDR2 ANQGSEA. The V end lost 3 bases, the J end lost 5 bases, and 11 bases lay between the germline ends. The length of the CDR3 is 13 residues. The CDR3 here is CSVEGVGHNEQFF. CDR3 DNA: TGCAGCGTTGAGGGGGTGGGCCACAATGAGCAGTTCTTC.

This clonotype was seen more than once but under ten times. This chain joins TRBV7-9 and TRBJ1-5; D possibly corresponds to TRBD1 (5 bases). Germline CDR1 reads SEHNR; CDR2 reads FQNEAQ (reference sequence). CDR3 length: 15 amino acids. Trimming removed 4 bases at V and 0 bases at J, with 10 bases between. In DNA, the CDR3 is TGTGCCAGCAGCTCGGGACGGAGTAGCAATCAGCCCCAGCATTTT. Translating it yields CASSSGRSSNQPQHF.

The gene calls are TRBV27 and TRBJ2-1; TRBD2 aligns across 12 bases. Trimming took 5 bases from V and 7 from J; bases not matched to a gene: 9. The germline gives CDR1 MNHEY, CDR2 SMNVEV (reference sequence). The CDR3 covers 16 residues. CDR3 coding DNA: TGTGCCAGCAGTCGGCCGACTAGCGGGAGAAGGAATGAGCAGTTCTTC. Translating it yields CASSRPTSGRRNEQFF.

The chain links TRBV4-3 to TRBJ1-1; D gene ambiguous. Trimming cost V 7 bases and J 1 base, with 16 bases left between them. The CDR3 loop spans 15 amino acids. Germline CDR1 is LGHNA and CDR2 is YSLEER. CDR3 sequence: CASTPGIGENTEAFF. The CDR3 coding sequence is TGCGCCAGCACCCCAGGTATCGGGGAGAACACTGAAGCTTTCTTT.

Only a few counts were recorded for this clonotype. This sequence joins TRBV5-1 and TRBJ2-1; 8 bases match TRBD2. Germline CDR1 is SGHRS and CDR2 is YFSETQ. The CDR3 consists of 16 residues. J gave up 1 base and V 0 bases, and 3 bases lay outside the gene matches. For the CDR3, the DNA is TGCGCCAGCAGCTTGGTCAGCGGGGGTTCCTACAATGAGCAGTTCTTC. Amino acid sequence: CASSLVSGGSYNEQFF.

As to this clonotype: Germline is not matched at one junction end, which may reflect a read error. The V gene is TRBV15, the J gene TRBJ2-6; 10 bases map to TRBD1. The CDR3 contains 19 residues. Germline V gene data show CDR1 as LNHNV and CDR2 as YYDKDF (reference sequence). Written as DNA, the CDR3 is TGTGCCACCAGCCCTAGAGGAGACAGGGGGCGCGCTGGGGCCAACGTCCTGGCTTTC. Its protein is CATSPRGDRGRAGANVLAF. Full variable domain (rest looked up from reference TRBV15 and TRBJ2-6): DAMVIQNPRYQVTQFGKPVTLSCSQTLNHNVMYWYQQKSSQAPKLLFHYYDKDFNNEADTPDNFQSRRPNTSFCFLDIRSPGLGDTAMYLCATSPRGDRGRAGANVLAFGAGSRLTVL.

The chain joins TRBV5-1 to TRBJ2-2, with D uncertain. This CDR3 has 12 residues. Looked up from germline, CDR1 is SGHRS and CDR2 is YFSETQ. Trimming left V 5 bases short and J 3 bases short, with 5 bases between. The CDR3 here is CASSIDTGELFF. CDR3 DNA sequence: TGCGCCAGCAGTATAGACACCGGGGAGCTGTTTTTT.

This clonotype was counted between two and nine times. The chain has TRBV12-5 and TRBJ2-1, with D uncertain. Per germline, CDR1 LGHNT and CDR2 FRNRAP. The germline V and J ends were trimmed by 11 bases and 7 bases, with 21 bases remaining between them. The CDR3 consists of 14 residues. CDR3 sequence: CAYAVSTRYNEQFF. The CDR3 bases are TGTGCTTATGCAGTGTCGACCAGATATAATGAGCAGTTCTTC.